This T cell receptor beta chain was captured by sequencing in a study of a mutant IDH1 vaccine in newly diagnosed glioma. About the research overall: Patients' prior therapy spanned radiotherapy, temozolomide, or both; most underwent both.

Time point described: baseline, week 1 (first vaccination visit). Treatment denoted: pre-vaccination baseline after standard-of-care therapy. Donor tumors were new WHO grade 3 or 4 IDH1-mutant, ATRX-lost astrocytomas. The repertoire was sequenced with immunoSEQ multiplex PCR; TCRdb's copy has only in-frame clones and lacks some. This sample has around 64,000 clones; about 86% occur once, and the top ten carry around 4.5%. The CDR3 has 15 amino acids. Germline V gene data show CDR1 as SGHRS and CDR2 as YFSETQ. Losses at the gene ends were 5 bases for V and 0 bases for J; bases not matched to a gene: 4. Broader study findings: Around 93% of patients showed vaccine-induced immune responses across multiple MHC alleles.

Concerning this clone itself: Antigen unknown.

This TCR derives from a woman aged 18 to 35 with glioma. Some clones in this sample may be carry-over from other donors' samples. This sequence joins TRBV5-1 and TRBJ2-1, with 8 bases matching TRBD1. Source: peripheral blood mononuclear cells (PBMCs), taken from a glioma patient treated with radiotherapy, temozolomide or both. The CDR3, as DNA: TGCGCCAGCAGGGGGGACAGGAGCTCCTACAATGAGCAGTTCTTC. It specifies CASRGDRSSYNEQFF.